One T cell receptor beta chain is described in this entry. It has no known antigen specificity. Base qualities are not provided; no much larger clone lies one nucleotide away. The library was produced with RT-PCR. Sequencing instrument: Illumina HiSeq 2500. In-frame beta chains were kept once TCRdb had trimmed the public reads at Q25 with fastp and called clones with MiXCR. CDR3 protein duplicates are merged, each entry listing the most common genes and DNA. The sample includes some 850,000 distinct CDR3 sequences, with about a fifth observed a single time. Together, the top ten hold roughly 11% of the sample. CDR1 and CDR2, looked up from the germline V gene (reference sequence), are DFQATT and SNEGSKA. Here V drops 4 bases and J drops 5 bases, and the junction holds 7 bases not matched to any gene. The CDR3, from cysteine to phenylalanine, totals 13 residues. The retained sequence is limited to the CDR3, 39 bases, with the frame set at the first base.

The data stem from a study of response to subunit inactivated influenza vaccine (dated by TCRdb to 2016 to 2019). Notes on the research overall: To follow how T cells responded to a trivalent subunit inactivated influenza vaccine, the researchers relied on deep quantitative profiling of the T cell receptor repertoire.

Overall study results and their limits: It was suggested by the authors that each seasonal influenza vaccination may recruit only a limited number of new T cells.

This receptor chain uses TRBV20-1 and TRBJ2-7; 8 central nucleotides agree with TRBD2. The TCR was taken from a man aged 45-65 years who received an inactivated influenza vaccine. Donor details come from another sample of the same person, matched by shared clones. Specimen: PBMCs from blood, collected approximately 5 days after vaccination. The CDR3 in this case is CSAKSGRSHEQYF. The nucleotide sequence reads TGCAGTGCTAAGAGCGGGAGATCCCACGAGCAGTACTTC.